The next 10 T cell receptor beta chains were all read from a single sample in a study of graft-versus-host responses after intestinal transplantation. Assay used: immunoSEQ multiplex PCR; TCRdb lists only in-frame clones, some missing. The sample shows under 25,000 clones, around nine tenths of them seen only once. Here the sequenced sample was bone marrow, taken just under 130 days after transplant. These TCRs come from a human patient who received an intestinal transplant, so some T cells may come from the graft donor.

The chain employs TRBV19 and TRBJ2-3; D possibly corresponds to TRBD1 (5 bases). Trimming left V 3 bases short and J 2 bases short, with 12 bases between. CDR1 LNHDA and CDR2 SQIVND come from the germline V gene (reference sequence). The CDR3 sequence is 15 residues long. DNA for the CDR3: TGTGCCAGTAGTATTTATCACAGGACCACAGATACGCAGTATTTT. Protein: CASSIYHRTTDTQYF.

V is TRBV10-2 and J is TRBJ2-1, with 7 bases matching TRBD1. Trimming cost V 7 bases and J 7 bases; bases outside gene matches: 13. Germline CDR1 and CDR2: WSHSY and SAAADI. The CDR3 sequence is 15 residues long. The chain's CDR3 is CASTIDDRVGNEQFF. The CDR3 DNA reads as TGCGCCAGCACCATAGACGACAGGGTGGGGAATGAGCAGTTCTTC.

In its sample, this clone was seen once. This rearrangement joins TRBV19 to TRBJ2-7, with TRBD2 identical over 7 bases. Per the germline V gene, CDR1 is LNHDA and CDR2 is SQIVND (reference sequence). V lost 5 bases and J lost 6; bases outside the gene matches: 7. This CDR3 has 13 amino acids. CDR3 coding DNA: TGTGCCAGTAGTTGGGCTCTAGCGGCCGAGCAGTACTTC. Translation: CASSWALAAEQYF.

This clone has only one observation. The CDR3 DNA reads as TGTGCCAGCAGTCCAGGGGTGGGACTAGGCATAGATACGCAGTATTTT. Translated: CASSPGVGLGIDTQYF. The rearrangement uses TRBV27 and TRBJ2-3; TRBD2 matches at 8 bases. The CDR3 loop spans 16 amino acids. The V gene's germline CDR1 is MNHEY and CDR2 SMNVEV (reference sequence). V trimming: 5 bases; J trimming: 5 bases; junction bases outside the gene matches: 12.

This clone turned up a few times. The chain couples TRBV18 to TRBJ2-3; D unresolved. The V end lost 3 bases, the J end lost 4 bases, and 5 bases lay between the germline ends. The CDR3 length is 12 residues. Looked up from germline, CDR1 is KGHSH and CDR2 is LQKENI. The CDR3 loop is CASSPYADTQYF. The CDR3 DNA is TGTGCCAGCTCACCCTACGCAGATACGCAGTATTTT.

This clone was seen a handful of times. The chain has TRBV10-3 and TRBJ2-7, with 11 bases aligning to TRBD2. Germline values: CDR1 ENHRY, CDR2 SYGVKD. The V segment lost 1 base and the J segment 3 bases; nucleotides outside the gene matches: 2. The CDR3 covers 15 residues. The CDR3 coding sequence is TGTGCCATCAGTGAGTGGCTAGCGGGAGGCTACGAGCAGTACTTC. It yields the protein CAISEWLAGGYEQYF.

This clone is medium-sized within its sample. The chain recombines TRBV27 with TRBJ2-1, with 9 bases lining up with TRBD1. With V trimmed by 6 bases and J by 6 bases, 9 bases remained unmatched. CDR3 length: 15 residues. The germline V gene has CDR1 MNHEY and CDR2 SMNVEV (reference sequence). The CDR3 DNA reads TGTGCCAGCAGCCCGGACAGGGGTTATGTCAATGAGCAGTTCTTC. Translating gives CASSPDRGYVNEQFF.

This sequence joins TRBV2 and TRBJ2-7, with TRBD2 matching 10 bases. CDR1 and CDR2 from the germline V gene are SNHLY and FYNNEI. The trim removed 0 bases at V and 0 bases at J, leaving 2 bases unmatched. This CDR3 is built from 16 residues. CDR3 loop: CASSEAPSGSSYEQYF. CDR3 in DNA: TGTGCCAGCAGTGAAGCCCCTAGCGGGAGCTCCTACGAGCAGTACTTC.

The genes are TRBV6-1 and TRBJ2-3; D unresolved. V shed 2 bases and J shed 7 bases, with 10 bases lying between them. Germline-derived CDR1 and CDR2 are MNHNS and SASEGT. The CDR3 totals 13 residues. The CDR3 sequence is CASSELESNTQYF. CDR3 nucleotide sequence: TGTGCCAGCAGTGAATTGGAGTCAAATACGCAGTATTTT.

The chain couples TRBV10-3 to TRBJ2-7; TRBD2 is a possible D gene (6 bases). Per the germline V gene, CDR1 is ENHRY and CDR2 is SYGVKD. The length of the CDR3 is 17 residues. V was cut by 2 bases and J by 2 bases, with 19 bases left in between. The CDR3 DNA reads TGTGCCATCAGTGAGGTACGGGGGATAAGGGAAACCTACGAGCAGTACTTC. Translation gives CAISEVRGIRETYEQYF.